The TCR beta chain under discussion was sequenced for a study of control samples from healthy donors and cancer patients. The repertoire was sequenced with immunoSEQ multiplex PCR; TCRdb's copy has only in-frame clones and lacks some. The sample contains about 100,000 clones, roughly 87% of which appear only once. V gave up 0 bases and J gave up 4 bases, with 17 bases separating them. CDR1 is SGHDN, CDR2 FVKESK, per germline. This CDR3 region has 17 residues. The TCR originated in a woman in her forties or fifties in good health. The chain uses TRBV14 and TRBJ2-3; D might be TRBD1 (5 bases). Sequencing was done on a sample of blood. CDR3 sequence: CASSQDQRPWGADTQYF. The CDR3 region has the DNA TGTGCCAGCAGCCAAGATCAACGGCCCTGGGGCGCAGATACGCAGTATTTT.